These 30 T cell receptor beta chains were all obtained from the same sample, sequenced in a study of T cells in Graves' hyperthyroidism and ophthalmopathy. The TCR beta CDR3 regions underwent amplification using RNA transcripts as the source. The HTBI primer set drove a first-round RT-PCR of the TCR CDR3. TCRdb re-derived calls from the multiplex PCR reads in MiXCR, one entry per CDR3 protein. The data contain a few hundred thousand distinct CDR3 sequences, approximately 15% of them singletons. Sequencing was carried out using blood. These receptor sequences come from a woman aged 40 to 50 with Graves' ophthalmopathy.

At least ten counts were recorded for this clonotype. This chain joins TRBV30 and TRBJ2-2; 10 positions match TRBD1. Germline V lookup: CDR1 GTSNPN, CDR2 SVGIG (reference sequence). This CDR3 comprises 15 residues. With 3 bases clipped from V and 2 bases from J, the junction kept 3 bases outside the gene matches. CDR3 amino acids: CAWRGTGANTGELFF. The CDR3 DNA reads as TGTGCCTGGAGGGGGACAGGGGCTAACACCGGGGAGCTGTTTTTT.

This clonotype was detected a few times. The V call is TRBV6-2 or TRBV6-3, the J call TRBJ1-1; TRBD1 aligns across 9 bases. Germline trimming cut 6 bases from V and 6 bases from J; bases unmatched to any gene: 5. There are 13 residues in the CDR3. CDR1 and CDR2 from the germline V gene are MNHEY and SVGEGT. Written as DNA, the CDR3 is TGTGCCAGCAGAGAACAGGGGGCATCTGAAGCTTTCTTT. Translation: CASREQGASEAFF.

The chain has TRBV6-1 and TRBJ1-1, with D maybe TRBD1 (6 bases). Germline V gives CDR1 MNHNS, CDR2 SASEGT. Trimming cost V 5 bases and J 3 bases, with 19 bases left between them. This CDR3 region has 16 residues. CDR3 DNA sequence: TGTGCCAGCAGTCACAACAGGGTGGGGGGGCACACTGAAGCTTTCTTT. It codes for CASSHNRVGGHTEAFF.

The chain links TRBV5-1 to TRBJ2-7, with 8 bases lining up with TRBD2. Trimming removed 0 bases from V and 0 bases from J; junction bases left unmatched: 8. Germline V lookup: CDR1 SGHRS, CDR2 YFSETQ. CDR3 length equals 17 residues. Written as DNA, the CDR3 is TGCGCCAGCAGCTTGGTGGGTAGCGGGGCTCTCTCCTACGAGCAGTACTTC. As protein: CASSLVGSGALSYEQYF.

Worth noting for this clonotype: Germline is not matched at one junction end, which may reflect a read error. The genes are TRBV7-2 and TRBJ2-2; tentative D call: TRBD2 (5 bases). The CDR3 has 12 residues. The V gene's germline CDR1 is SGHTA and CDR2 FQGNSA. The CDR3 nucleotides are TGTGCCAGCAGCTTATACACCGGGGAGCTGGTTTTT. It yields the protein CASSLYTGELVF.

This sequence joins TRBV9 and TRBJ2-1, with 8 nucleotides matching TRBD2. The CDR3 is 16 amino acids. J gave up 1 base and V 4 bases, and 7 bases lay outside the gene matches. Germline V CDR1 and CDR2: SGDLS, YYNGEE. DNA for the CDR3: TGTGCCAGCAGCCTCCGGGGGGGTCAGTCCTACAATGAGCAGTTCTTC. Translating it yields CASSLRGGQSYNEQFF.

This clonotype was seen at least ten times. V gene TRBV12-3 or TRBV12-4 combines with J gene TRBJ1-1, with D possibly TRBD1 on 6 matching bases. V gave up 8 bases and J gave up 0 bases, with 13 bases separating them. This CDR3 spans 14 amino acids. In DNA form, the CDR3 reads TGTGCCAGCCAACGACAGGTGATGAACACTGAAGCTTTCTTT. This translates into CASQRQVMNTEAFF.

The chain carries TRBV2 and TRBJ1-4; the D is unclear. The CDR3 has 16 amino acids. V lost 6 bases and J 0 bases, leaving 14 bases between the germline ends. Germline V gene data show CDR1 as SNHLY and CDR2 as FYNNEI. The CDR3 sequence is CASRRNRLATNEKLFF. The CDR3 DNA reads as TGTGCCAGCAGACGCAACCGGCTCGCAACTAATGAAAAACTGTTTTTT.

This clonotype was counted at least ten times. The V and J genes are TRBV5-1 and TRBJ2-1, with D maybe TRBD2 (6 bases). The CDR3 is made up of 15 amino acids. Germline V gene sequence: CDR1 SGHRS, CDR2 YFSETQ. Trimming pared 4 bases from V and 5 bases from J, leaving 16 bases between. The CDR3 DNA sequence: TGCGCCAGCAGCCCCTGGGCGGGGATTAACAATGAGCAGTTCTTC. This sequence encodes CASSPWAGINNEQFF.

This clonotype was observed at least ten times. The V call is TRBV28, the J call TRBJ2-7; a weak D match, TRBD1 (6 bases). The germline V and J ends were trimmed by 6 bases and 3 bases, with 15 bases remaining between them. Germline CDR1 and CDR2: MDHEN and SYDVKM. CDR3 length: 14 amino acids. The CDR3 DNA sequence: TGTGCCAGCAGGAACAGGGATGGGAACTACGAGCAGTACTTC. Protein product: CASRNRDGNYEQYF.

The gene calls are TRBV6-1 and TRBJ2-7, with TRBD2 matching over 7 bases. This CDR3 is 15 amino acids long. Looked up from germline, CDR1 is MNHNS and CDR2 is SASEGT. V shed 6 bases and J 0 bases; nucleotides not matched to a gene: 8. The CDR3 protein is CASRGGMTGSYEQYF. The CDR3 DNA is TGTGCCAGCAGGGGAGGGATGACTGGCTCCTACGAGCAGTACTTC.

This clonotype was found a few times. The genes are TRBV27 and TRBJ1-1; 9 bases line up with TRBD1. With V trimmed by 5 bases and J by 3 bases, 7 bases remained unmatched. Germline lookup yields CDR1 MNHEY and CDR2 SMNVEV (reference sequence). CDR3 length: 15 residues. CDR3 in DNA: TGTGCCAGCAGTGCGACAGGGGGGTGGTACACTGAAGCTTTCTTT. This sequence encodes CASSATGGWYTEAFF.

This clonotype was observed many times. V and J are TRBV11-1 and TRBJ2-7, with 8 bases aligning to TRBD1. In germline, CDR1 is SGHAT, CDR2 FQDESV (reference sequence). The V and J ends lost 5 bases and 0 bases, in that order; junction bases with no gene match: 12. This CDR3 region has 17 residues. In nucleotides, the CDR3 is TGTGCCAGCAGCCGCTATGGACAGGGCGACAGCTCCTACGAGCAGTACTTC. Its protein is CASSRYGQGDSSYEQYF.

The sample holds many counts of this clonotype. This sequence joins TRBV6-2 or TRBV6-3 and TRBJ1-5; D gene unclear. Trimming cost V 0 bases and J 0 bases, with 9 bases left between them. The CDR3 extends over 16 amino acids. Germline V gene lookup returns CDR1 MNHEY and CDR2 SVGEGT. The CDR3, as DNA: TGTGCCAGCAGTTACTCCGGCAGTTATAGCAATCAGCCCCAGCATTTT. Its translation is CASSYSGSYSNQPQHF.

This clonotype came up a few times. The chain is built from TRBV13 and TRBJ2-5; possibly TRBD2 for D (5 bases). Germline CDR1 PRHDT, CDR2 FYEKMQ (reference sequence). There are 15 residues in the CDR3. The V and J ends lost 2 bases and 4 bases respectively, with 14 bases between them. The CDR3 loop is CASSLILEGGETQYF. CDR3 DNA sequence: TGTGCCAGCAGCTTAATCCTCGAGGGCGGAGAGACCCAGTACTTC.

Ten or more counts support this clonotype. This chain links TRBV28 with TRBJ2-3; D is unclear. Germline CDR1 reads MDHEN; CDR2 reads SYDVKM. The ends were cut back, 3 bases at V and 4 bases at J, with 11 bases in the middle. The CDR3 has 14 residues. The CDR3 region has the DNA TGTGCCAGCAGTTTGGGTCCGACCCCAGATACGCAGTATTTT. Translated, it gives CASSLGPTPDTQYF.

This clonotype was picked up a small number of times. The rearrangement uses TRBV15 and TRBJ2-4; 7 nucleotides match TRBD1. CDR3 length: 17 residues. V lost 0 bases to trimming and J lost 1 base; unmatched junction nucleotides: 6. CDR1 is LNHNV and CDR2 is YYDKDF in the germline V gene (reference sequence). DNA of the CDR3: TGTGCCACCAGCAGAGATCGGACAGGACTCGCCAAAAACATTCAGTACTTC. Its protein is CATSRDRTGLAKNIQYF.

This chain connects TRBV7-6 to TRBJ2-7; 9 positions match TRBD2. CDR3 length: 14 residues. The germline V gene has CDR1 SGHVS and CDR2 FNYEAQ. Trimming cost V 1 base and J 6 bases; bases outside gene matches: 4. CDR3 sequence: CASSLETSGREQYF. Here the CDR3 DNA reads TGTGCCAGCAGCTTAGAGACTAGCGGACGCGAGCAGTACTTC.

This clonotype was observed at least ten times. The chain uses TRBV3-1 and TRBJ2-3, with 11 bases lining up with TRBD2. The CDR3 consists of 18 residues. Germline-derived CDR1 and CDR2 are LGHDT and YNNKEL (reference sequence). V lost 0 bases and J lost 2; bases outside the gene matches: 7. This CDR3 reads CASSQETLAGVLTDTQYF. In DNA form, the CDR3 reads TGTGCCAGCAGCCAAGAAACACTAGCGGGGGTCCTCACAGATACGCAGTATTTT.

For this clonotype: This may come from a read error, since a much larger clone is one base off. The CDR3 DNA is TGCAGTGCGTGGACAGTTTACAATGAGCAGTTCTTC. This gives the protein CSAWTVYNEQFF. This chain uses TRBV20-1 with TRBJ2-1; a possible D gene is TRBD1 (6 bases). The germline gives CDR1 DFQATT, CDR2 SNEGSKA (reference sequence). The V and J ends lost 6 bases and 4 bases respectively, with 10 bases between them. This CDR3 region has 12 residues.

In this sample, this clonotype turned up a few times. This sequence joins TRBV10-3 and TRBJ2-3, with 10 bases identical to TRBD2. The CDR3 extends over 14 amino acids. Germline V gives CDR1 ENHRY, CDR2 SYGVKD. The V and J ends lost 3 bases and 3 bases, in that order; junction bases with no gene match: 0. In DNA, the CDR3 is TGTGCCATCAGTGAACTAGCGGGGACAGATACGCAGTATTTT. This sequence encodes CAISELAGTDTQYF.

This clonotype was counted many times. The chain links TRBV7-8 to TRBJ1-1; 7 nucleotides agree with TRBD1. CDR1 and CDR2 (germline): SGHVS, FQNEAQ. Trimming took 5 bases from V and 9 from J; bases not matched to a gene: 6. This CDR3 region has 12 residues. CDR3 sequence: CASSLRQGQAFF. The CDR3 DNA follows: TGTGCCAGCAGCCTAAGACAGGGTCAAGCTTTCTTT.

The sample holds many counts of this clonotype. In nucleotides, the CDR3 is TGCAGCGTTGAAGAATTCGGGGGCCCGAACACTGAAGCTTTCTTT. It encodes CSVEEFGGPNTEAFF. V and J are TRBV29-1 and TRBJ1-1; TRBD1 is a possible D gene (6 bases). CDR3 length: 15 residues. V was cut by 0 bases and J by 1 base, with 12 bases left in between. Germline V gene sequence: CDR1 SQVTM, CDR2 ANQGSEA.

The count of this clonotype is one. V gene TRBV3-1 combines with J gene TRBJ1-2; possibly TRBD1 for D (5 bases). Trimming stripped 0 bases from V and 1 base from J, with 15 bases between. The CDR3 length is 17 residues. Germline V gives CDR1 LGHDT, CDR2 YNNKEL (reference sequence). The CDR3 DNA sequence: TGTGCCAGCAGCCAAGATAGTCTCTCCGGGGGTAACTATGGCTACACCTTC. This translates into CASSQDSLSGGNYGYTF.

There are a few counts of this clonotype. The CDR3 bases are TGTGCCAGCTCACCGGACTATTATGAGCAGTTCTTC. Its translation: CASSPDYYEQFF. J is TRBJ2-1 and V is TRBV18, with a weak D call TRBD2 (6 bases). Trimming removed 3 bases from V and 8 bases from J, with 8 bases in between. The CDR3 runs 12 residues. CDR1 is KGHSH and CDR2 is LQKENI in the germline V gene.

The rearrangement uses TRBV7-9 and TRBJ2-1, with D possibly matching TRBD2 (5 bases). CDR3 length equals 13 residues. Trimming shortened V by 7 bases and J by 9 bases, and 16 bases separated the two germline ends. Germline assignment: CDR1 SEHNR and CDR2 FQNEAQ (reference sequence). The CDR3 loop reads CASTSPREGEQFF. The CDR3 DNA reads TGTGCCAGCACCTCCCCCCGGGAAGGTGAGCAGTTCTTC.

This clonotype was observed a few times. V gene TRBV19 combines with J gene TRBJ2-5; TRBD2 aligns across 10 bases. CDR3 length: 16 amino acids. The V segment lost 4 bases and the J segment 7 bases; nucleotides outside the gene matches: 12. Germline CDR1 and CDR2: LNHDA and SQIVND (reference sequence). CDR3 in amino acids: CASSTSGRRSVRTQYF. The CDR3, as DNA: TGTGCCAGTAGTACTAGCGGGAGAAGGAGCGTTCGGACCCAGTACTTC. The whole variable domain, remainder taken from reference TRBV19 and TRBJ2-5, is DGGITQSPKYLFRKEGQNVTLSCEQNLNHDAMYWYRQDPGQGLRLIYYSQIVNDFQKGDIAEGYSVSREKKESFPLTVTSAQKNPTAFYLCASSTSGRRSVRTQYFGPGTRLLVL.

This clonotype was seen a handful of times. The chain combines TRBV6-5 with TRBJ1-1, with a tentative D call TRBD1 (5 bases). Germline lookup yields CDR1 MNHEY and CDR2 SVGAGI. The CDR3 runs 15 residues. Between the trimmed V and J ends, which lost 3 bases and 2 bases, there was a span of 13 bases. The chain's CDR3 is CASSYEGRINTEAFF. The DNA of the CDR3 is TGTGCCAGCAGTTATGAGGGACGGATAAACACTGAAGCTTTCTTT.

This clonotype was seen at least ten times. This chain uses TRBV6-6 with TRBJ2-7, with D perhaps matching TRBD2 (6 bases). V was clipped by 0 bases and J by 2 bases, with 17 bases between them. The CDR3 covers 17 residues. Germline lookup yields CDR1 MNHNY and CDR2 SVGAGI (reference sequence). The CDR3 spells CASSYSDGLQWPYEQYF. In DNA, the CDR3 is TGTGCCAGCAGTTACTCGGATGGACTACAGTGGCCCTACGAGCAGTACTTC.

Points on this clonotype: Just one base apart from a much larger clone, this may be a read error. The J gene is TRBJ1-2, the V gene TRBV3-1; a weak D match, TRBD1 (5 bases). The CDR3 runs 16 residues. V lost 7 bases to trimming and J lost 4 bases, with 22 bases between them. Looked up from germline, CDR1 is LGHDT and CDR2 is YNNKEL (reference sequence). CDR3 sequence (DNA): TGTGCCAGCAACCCCTCCGGTCTCGTGGGGCCCTATGGCTACACCTTC. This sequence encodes CASNPSGLVGPYGYTF.